The next 20 T cell receptor beta chains were all read from a single sample in a study of T cell changes during pregnancy in multiple sclerosis. TCRdb's copy holds only in-frame clones and misses some; the assay was immunoSEQ multiplex PCR. The repertoire holds about 75,000 clones, with more than 70% as singletons. The sequences come from peripheral blood, collected in the first trimester of pregnancy. The source of these receptors is a female donor in good health, enrolled as a control in a pregnancy study.

This chain connects TRBV7-9 to TRBJ2-5; D might be TRBD2 (5 bases). The germline V gene has CDR1 SEHNR and CDR2 FQNEAQ (reference sequence). This CDR3 contains 16 residues. The V end lost 5 bases, the J end lost 5 bases, and 21 bases lay between the germline ends. The CDR3 DNA is TGTGCCAGCAGCCCGAGGCGACCCACGAGCGGTGAGACCCAGTACTTC. Protein: CASSPRRPTSGETQYF.

The chain carries TRBV18 and TRBJ2-7, with 7 bases fitting TRBD1. Germline V gene sequence: CDR1 KGHSH, CDR2 LQKENI. This CDR3 contains 16 residues. V lost 3 bases and J lost 3; bases outside the gene matches: 11. The CDR3 DNA sequence: TGTGCCAGCTCACCCTACCACGGACAGGTAGGCTACGAGCAGTACTTC. Translation gives CASSPYHGQVGYEQYF.

This clone came up a few times. This chain uses TRBV4-3 with TRBJ1-1, with D perhaps TRBD1 (6 bases). CDR1 LGHNA and CDR2 YSLEER come from the germline V gene. The CDR3 has 15 residues. V lost 1 base and J 6 bases, leaving 15 bases between the germline ends. The CDR3 is CASSQGHGRGAEAFF. CDR3 DNA sequence: TGCGCCAGCAGCCAAGGACATGGCAGGGGCGCTGAAGCTTTCTTT.

The chain combines TRBV29-1 with TRBJ1-1; no definite D call. The CDR3 is 13 amino acids. Germline lookup yields CDR1 SQVTM and CDR2 ANQGSEA. V was clipped by 3 bases and J by 0 bases, with 8 bases between them. Here the CDR3 reads CSVERQLNTEAFF. In DNA, the CDR3 is TGCAGCGTTGAGCGGCAGTTGAACACTGAAGCTTTCTTT.

CDR3 residues: CASREGTGNQPQHF. CDR3 DNA: TGTGCCAGCAGGGAGGGGACTGGCAATCAGCCCCAGCATTTT. The J gene is TRBJ1-5, the V gene TRBV7-2, with D possibly TRBD1 on 5 matching bases. The CDR3 sequence is 14 residues long. V lost 6 bases, J lost 2 bases, and 11 bases lay in between. Germline CDR1 and CDR2: SGHTA and FQGNSA.

This clone was found once. V is TRBV6-1 and J is TRBJ2-5; D is unclear. CDR1 is MNHNS, CDR2 SASEGT, per germline. Trimming took off 4 bases at V and 2 bases at J, with 23 bases between the two ends. The CDR3 length is 18 residues. The CDR3 region is CASSGGYEYPVKQETQYF. The DNA of the CDR3 is TGTGCCAGCAGTGGAGGCTACGAGTACCCCGTGAAACAAGAGACCCAGTACTTC.

V and J are TRBV29-1 and TRBJ2-2; D is perhaps TRBD1 (5 bases). There are 14 residues in the CDR3. Trimming removed 6 bases at V and 2 bases at J, with 13 bases between. Germline V lookup: CDR1 SQVTM, CDR2 ANQGSEA. CDR3 loop: CSVDEDTNTGELFF. For the CDR3, the DNA is TGCAGCGTCGACGAGGACACAAACACCGGGGAGCTGTTTTTT.

The rearrangement links TRBV21-1 to TRBJ1-6; the table's D call, TRBD1, has no DNA check behind it. TRBV21-1 is recorded as a pseudogene. This CDR3 comprises 13 residues. The CDR3 region is CASSRPYNSPLHF. The DNA for the CDR3 is TGTGCCAGCAGCAGGCCTTATAATTCACCCCTCCACTTT.

This clone came up once. The chain is built from TRBV2 and TRBJ1-2; the match to TRBD1 covers 7 bases. The CDR3 is 11 residues long. Unmatched junction bases numbered 5, after V lost 10 bases and J lost 6 bases. CDR1 and CDR2 from the germline V gene are SNHLY and FYNNEI. CDR3 DNA sequence: TGTGCCACCAGGACAGGAAATGGCTACACCTTC. Protein product: CATRTGNGYTF.

As to this clone: One end of the junction does not line up with germline, which may come from a read error. The genes are TRBV6-6 and TRBJ1-1; a possible D gene is TRBD1 (6 bases). Per the germline V gene, CDR1 is MNHNY and CDR2 is SVGAGI (reference sequence). This CDR3 spans 15 amino acids. The CDR3, as DNA: TGTGCCAGCAGTTACTCGTTAAGGGGGAACGCTGAAGCTTTCTTT. The encoded protein is CASSYSLRGNAEAFF.

This clone was observed a few times. The genes are TRBV6-1 and TRBJ2-2, with 10 bases that match TRBD2. The CDR3 extends over 17 amino acids. Per germline, CDR1 MNHNS and CDR2 SASEGT. The V and J ends lost 4 bases and 5 bases, in that order; junction bases with no gene match: 10. The CDR3 DNA is TGTGCCAGCAGTGGGACTAGCGGCTCTCGGAGGACCGGGGAGCTGTTTTTT. Amino acids: CASSGTSGSRRTGELFF.

The chain combines TRBV10-2 with TRBJ2-1, with a possible D match to TRBD2 (6 bases). CDR3 length: 14 residues. Germline V gene data show CDR1 as WSHSY and CDR2 as SAAADI. The V end lost 7 bases, the J end lost 4 bases, and 14 bases lay between the germline ends. The CDR3 DNA reads TGCGCCAGCACGGAGGGACGGGGGTACAATGAGCAGTTCTTC. The encoded protein is CASTEGRGYNEQFF.

The gene calls are TRBV28 and TRBJ2-7; a weak D match, TRBD2 (5 bases). The CDR3 runs 14 residues. Germline-derived CDR1 and CDR2 are MDHEN and SYDVKM. Trimming pared 5 bases from V and 4 bases from J, leaving 15 bases between. As DNA, the CDR3 is TGTGCCAGCAGTCCCCGGTCGGGATTATACGAGCAGTACTTC. The encoded protein is CASSPRSGLYEQYF.

This chain links TRBV15 with TRBJ1-5; TRBD1 matches at 7 bases. The germline V gene encodes CDR1 LNHNV and CDR2 YYDKDF (reference sequence). The CDR3 sequence is 14 residues long. V shed 1 base, J shed 5 bases, and the junction held 2 bases outside the gene matches. The CDR3 DNA follows: TGTGCCACCAGCAGAGGAGGGGGCGATCAGCCCCAGCATTTT. This encodes CATSRGGGDQPQHF.

The J gene is TRBJ2-7, the V gene TRBV6-6, with D tentatively TRBD1 (5 bases). The CDR3 loop spans 15 amino acids. Per the germline V gene, CDR1 is MNHNY and CDR2 is SVGAGI (reference sequence). Trimming shortened V by 2 bases and J by 3 bases, and 14 bases separated the two germline ends. CDR3 residues: CASSYRHQQDYEQYF. For the CDR3, the DNA is TGTGCCAGCAGTTACCGCCATCAACAGGACTACGAGCAGTACTTC.

CDR3 in DNA: TGTGCCAGCAGTTACGGGCGGGGAACAACCAAAGAGACCCAGTACTTC. Translating gives CASSYGRGTTKETQYF. The gene calls are TRBV6-5 and TRBJ2-5; tentative D call: TRBD2 (6 bases). V dropped 2 bases and J dropped 3 bases, with 16 bases sitting between them. The CDR3 runs 16 residues. Germline CDR1 MNHEY, CDR2 SVGAGI.

The genes are TRBV15 and TRBJ2-7, with D maybe TRBD1 (5 bases). V lost 4 bases and J 5 bases, leaving 18 bases between the germline ends. The length of the CDR3 is 15 residues. CDR1 and CDR2 from the germline V gene are LNHNV and YYDKDF (reference sequence). CDR3 DNA: TGTGCCACCAGCATATTCAGGTCAGGGAACCACGAGCAGTACTTC. Protein: CATSIFRSGNHEQYF.

The gene calls are TRBV2 and TRBJ2-2; 7 nucleotides match TRBD1. V lost 6 bases to trimming and J lost 3 bases; unmatched junction nucleotides: 7. The CDR3 has 15 amino acids. The V gene's germline CDR1 is SNHLY and CDR2 FYNNEI. The CDR3 DNA reads TGTGCCAGCAGCCAAACAGGGGTCGACACCGGGGAGCTGTTTTTT. It is translated as CASSQTGVDTGELFF.

This sequence joins TRBV27 and TRBJ1-2, with TRBD1 matching 8 bases. V lost 6 bases, J lost 2 bases, and 8 bases stayed unmatched. Germline V gene sequence: CDR1 MNHEY, CDR2 SMNVEV (reference sequence). The length of the CDR3 is 15 residues. CDR3 sequence: CASRVLTGANYGYTF. In DNA, the CDR3 is TGTGCCAGCAGGGTATTGACAGGGGCCAACTATGGCTACACCTTC.

This rearrangement joins TRBV7-9 to TRBJ1-3; no firm D call. Germline V gene lookup returns CDR1 SEHNR and CDR2 FQNEAQ (reference sequence). V was clipped by 0 bases and J by 0 bases, with 9 bases between them. There are 16 residues in the CDR3. CDR3 sequence reads: CASSLAVRISGNTIYF. The CDR3 nucleotides read TGTGCCAGCAGCTTAGCGGTCAGAATCTCTGGAAACACCATATATTTT.